Listed here are 28 T cell receptor beta chains from one sample, sequenced in a study of cytomegalovirus exposure and HLA in healthy donors. 60 Vbeta and 13 Jbeta primers were used in PCR. TCRdb keeps only in-frame clones here, not all; method: immunoSEQ multiplex PCR. The sample records some 250,000 clones, 82% being singletons. Sequencing was done on a sample of PBMCs. The receptors were gathered from a woman aged 40 to 49 in good health and CMV-seropositive.

This chain uses TRBV6-5 with TRBJ1-6; TRBD1 is a possible D gene (6 bases). Germline V gene lookup returns CDR1 MNHEY and CDR2 SVGAGI. Trimming took 7 bases from V and 9 from J, leaving 10 bases between them. This CDR3 contains 12 residues. CDR3 sequence (DNA): TGTGCCAGCACCCGAGGGGGTTCACCCCTCCACTTT. It yields the protein CASTRGGSPLHF.

This chain links TRBV30 with TRBJ1-1; D not resolved. There are 17 residues in the CDR3. Deletions cut 4 bases from V and 3 bases from J, with 24 bases between. CDR1 GTSNPN and CDR2 SVGIG come from the germline V gene (reference sequence). CDR3 bases: TGTGCCTGGACGATCATCCTCTGGACGAAGGGAGACACTGAAGCTTTCTTT. Protein: CAWTIILWTKGDTEAFF.

In nucleotides, the CDR3 is TGTGCCAGCAGCGTAGCTCCGTCGACAGGGATTACGCACTATGGCTACACCTTC. Its protein product is CASSVAPSTGITHYGYTF. The chain employs TRBV9 and TRBJ1-2; TRBD1 matches 7 bases. The V segment lost 0 bases and the J segment 3 bases; nucleotides outside the gene matches: 14. This CDR3 is 18 amino acids long. Germline CDR1 and CDR2: SGDLS and YYNGEE.

The chain combines TRBV27 with TRBJ2-7; D is perhaps TRBD1 (5 bases). Germline V gene lookup returns CDR1 MNHEY and CDR2 SMNVEV (reference sequence). The CDR3 has 15 residues. With 7 bases removed from V and 1 base from J, the gap between germline ends came to 17 bases. CDR3 nucleotides: TGTGCCAGCATGGAGTTAGGGGTCGTTTCCTACGAGCAGTACTTC. Its protein is CASMELGVVSYEQYF.

The chain has TRBV14 and TRBJ1-4; D perhaps matches TRBD1 (6 bases). The CDR3 is 16 residues long. Germline-derived CDR1 and CDR2 are SGHDN and FVKESK. V was cut by 3 bases and J by 8 bases, with 19 bases left in between. The CDR3 region is CASSQGTGTTGEKLFF. The CDR3 DNA reads TGTGCCAGCAGCCAGGGAACCGGGACAACGGGGGAAAAACTGTTTTTT.

The CDR3 reads CASSLQSGVLNNEQFF. In nucleotides, the CDR3 is TGTGCCAGCAGCTTACAGTCGGGGGTACTAAACAATGAGCAGTTCTTC. V gene TRBV7-3 combines with J gene TRBJ2-1, with D tentatively TRBD2 (6 bases). Germline CDR1 reads SGHTA; CDR2 reads FQGTGA. V dropped 2 bases and J dropped 5 bases, with 16 bases sitting between them. The CDR3 runs to 16 residues.

The J gene is TRBJ1-4, the V gene TRBV7-9; TRBD1 is a possible D gene (6 bases). Between the trimmed V and J ends, which lost 1 base and 4 bases, there was a span of 10 bases. Germline-derived CDR1 and CDR2 are SEHNR and FQNEAQ (reference sequence). The CDR3 extends over 15 amino acids. The CDR3 protein is CASSLERGINEKLFF. The CDR3 region has the DNA TGTGCCAGCAGCTTAGAAAGGGGGATTAATGAAAAACTGTTTTTT. Full variable domain (missing parts from reference TRBV7-9 and TRBJ1-4): DTGVSQNPRHKITKRGQNVTFRCDPISEHNRLYWYRQTLGQGPEFLTYFQNEAQLEKSRLLSDRFSAERPKGSFSTLEIQRTEQGDSAMYLCASSLERGINEKLFFGSGTQLSVL.

The J gene is TRBJ1-1, the V gene TRBV6-4; 10 bases map to TRBD1. CDR1 is MRHNA and CDR2 is SNTAGT in the germline V gene. V shed 6 bases and J 5 bases; nucleotides not matched to a gene: 9. The CDR3 loop spans 15 amino acids. This CDR3 reads CASSGQGGAGTEAFF. CDR3 sequence (DNA): TGTGCCAGCAGCGGACAGGGGGGAGCGGGTACTGAAGCTTTCTTT.

With regard to this clone: At one of its ends the junction is not consistent with the germline gene, which may arise from a read error. This sequence joins TRBV7-9 and TRBJ1-1; D remains unclear. The CDR3 has 15 amino acids. Germline-derived CDR1 and CDR2 are SEHNR and FQNEAQ (reference sequence). The CDR3 DNA reads as TGTTCCAGCAGCCCGACGGCGGGTAAGAACACTGAAGCTTTCTTT. Its protein product is CSSSPTAGKNTEAFF.

V gene TRBV4-3 combines with J gene TRBJ1-1, with TRBD1 as a possible D gene (6 bases). Trimming took 2 bases from V and 1 from J, leaving 8 bases between them. Germline-derived CDR1 and CDR2 are LGHNA and YSLEER. CDR3 length: 14 amino acids. The CDR3, as DNA: TGCGCCAGCAGCCAACTAGGGGGGAACACTGAAGCTTTCTTT. This encodes CASSQLGGNTEAFF.

About this clone itself: At one end, the junction sequence differs from germline, possibly due to a read error. The chain links TRBV30 to TRBJ2-5; D may match TRBD1 or TRBD2 (5 bases each). Germline CDR1 reads GTSNPN; CDR2 reads SVGIG (reference sequence). The CDR3 has 12 amino acids. In DNA, the CDR3 is TGTGCCGGGAGACAGTACCAAGAGACCCAGTACTTC. Protein: CAGRQYQETQYF.

This chain connects TRBV6-4 to TRBJ2-3; D might be TRBD2 (5 bases). Deletions cut 6 bases from V and 6 bases from J, with 13 bases between. Germline-derived CDR1 and CDR2 are MRHNA and SNTAGT. The CDR3 contains 13 residues. Here the CDR3 DNA reads TGTGCCAGCAGCTCCACTCTAGCTGATACGCAGTATTTT. Protein sequence: CASSSTLADTQYF.

The V call is TRBV30, the J call TRBJ2-3, with 9 bases aligning to TRBD2. V lost 5 bases and J lost 4; bases outside the gene matches: 10. The CDR3 runs 15 residues. Germline CDR1 and CDR2: GTSNPN and SVGIG (reference sequence). CDR3 sequence: CAWSPWRGGSDTQYF. The CDR3 DNA reads TGTGCCTGGTCCCCGTGGCGGGGGGGTTCAGATACGCAGTATTTT.

This chain links TRBV19 with TRBJ2-2, with D uncertain. Looked up from germline, CDR1 is LNHDA and CDR2 is SQIVND (reference sequence). This CDR3 spans 14 amino acids. Trimming took 2 bases from V and 4 from J, leaving 8 bases between them. The CDR3 loop is CASSISWSTGELFF. The CDR3, as DNA: TGTGCCAGTAGTATAAGTTGGAGCACCGGGGAGCTGTTTTTT.

The chain is built from TRBV29-1 and TRBJ2-1, with 8 bases lining up with TRBD2. There are 13 residues in the CDR3. The V and J ends lost 8 bases and 3 bases, in that order; junction bases with no gene match: 6. The germline CDR1 and CDR2 sequences are SQVTM and ANQGSEA. The chain's CDR3 is CSFSGTLYNEQFF. In DNA, the CDR3 is TGCAGCTTTAGCGGGACCCTCTACAATGAGCAGTTCTTC.

The chain employs TRBV6-5 and TRBJ2-1, with D maybe TRBD2 (5 bases). Germline V gives CDR1 MNHEY, CDR2 SVGAGI. V lost 6 bases and J 7 bases, leaving 19 bases between the germline ends. This CDR3 spans 15 amino acids. The CDR3 nucleotides read TGTGCCAGCAGCAGCTGGACGGAGGTCAAGAATGAGCAGTTCTTC. It is translated as CASSSWTEVKNEQFF.

The chain combines TRBV5-1 with TRBJ1-6, with 7 bases that match TRBD1. The CDR3 runs to 15 residues. Germline V gene sequence: CDR1 SGHRS, CDR2 YFSETQ. Losses at the gene ends were 0 bases for V and 10 bases for J; bases not matched to a gene: 7. CDR3 coding DNA: TGCGCCAGCAGCTTGGCCGGAGGGGGCCGATCACCCCTCCACTTT. Encoded protein: CASSLAGGGRSPLHF.

The chain couples TRBV9 to TRBJ1-4; TRBD1 aligns across 7 bases. The length of the CDR3 is 15 residues. CDR1 is SGDLS, CDR2 YYNGEE, per germline. V shed 4 bases and J 4 bases; nucleotides not matched to a gene: 7. CDR3 amino acids: CASSPRDSRNEKLFF. The CDR3 nucleotides read TGTGCCAGCAGCCCACGGGACAGCCGTAATGAAAAACTGTTTTTT.

This clone occurred a few times. The chain employs TRBV7-9 and TRBJ1-3; perhaps TRBD1 as D (5 bases). The CDR3 has 17 amino acids. The germline CDR1 and CDR2 sequences are SEHNR and FQNEAQ (reference sequence). The germline V and J ends were trimmed by 4 bases and 5 bases, with 21 bases remaining between them. CDR3 in DNA: TGTGCCAGCAGCTCAGACCTCAGGGATAGTCTGAGAAACACCATATATTTT. It translates to CASSSDLRDSLRNTIYF.

The rearrangement uses TRBV5-4 and TRBJ1-2, with D possibly TRBD1 on 5 matching bases. Germline CDR1 is SGHNT and CDR2 is YYREEE (reference sequence). Trimming pared 1 base from V and 2 bases from J, leaving 9 bases between. This CDR3 is 14 amino acids long. CDR3 in amino acids: CASSLRQRNYGYTF. The CDR3 nucleotides are TGTGCCAGCAGCTTGAGACAGAGAAACTATGGCTACACCTTC.

The V gene is TRBV14, the J gene TRBJ2-5; D perhaps matches TRBD2 (6 bases). There are 15 residues in the CDR3. Germline lookup yields CDR1 SGHDN and CDR2 FVKESK. V was cut by 2 bases and J by 11 bases, with 21 bases left in between. Here the CDR3 DNA reads TGTGCCAGCAGCCAAATCCGGGACTCCCCTACGGGGCAGTACTTC. Translating it yields CASSQIRDSPTGQYF.

The chain has TRBV7-6 and TRBJ2-5; 8 bases line up with TRBD2. CDR3 length: 16 residues. Germline loops: CDR1 SGHVS, CDR2 FNYEAQ. The junction had 12 bases not matched to a gene; V was cut back by 3 bases and J by 6 bases. The CDR3: CASSLATSGSLKTQYF. The DNA for the CDR3 is TGTGCCAGCAGCTTGGCCACTAGCGGATCCTTAAAGACCCAGTACTTC.

This clone has only one observation. This chain uses TRBV4-3 with TRBJ1-3; TRBD1 aligns across 7 bases. CDR3 length equals 18 residues. Germline V gene data show CDR1 as LGHNA and CDR2 as YSLEER. The V and J ends lost 3 bases and 0 bases, in that order; junction bases with no gene match: 11. The CDR3 reads CASSQGRGQTGSGNTIYF. In DNA, the CDR3 is TGCGCCAGCAGCCAGGGTAGGGGACAGACCGGCTCTGGAAACACCATATATTTT.

This chain connects TRBV19 to TRBJ1-5; 8 bases fit TRBD1. V shed 3 bases and J 6 bases; nucleotides not matched to a gene: 7. Germline V CDR1 and CDR2: LNHDA, SQIVND (reference sequence). The CDR3 length is 15 residues. CDR3 sequence: CASSIGQGAIQPQHF. In DNA, the CDR3 is TGTGCCAGTAGTATTGGTCAGGGGGCTATTCAGCCCCAGCATTTT. The full variable domain, in which reference TRBV19 and TRBJ1-5 provide the parts outside the CDR3, is DGGITQSPKYLFRKEGQNVTLSCEQNLNHDAMYWYRQDPGQGLRLIYYSQIVNDFQKGDIAEGYSVSREKKESFPLTVTSAQKNPTAFYLCASSIGQGAIQPQHFGDGTRLSIL.

The genes are TRBV28 and TRBJ2-2, with 7 bases that match TRBD2. Germline-derived CDR1 and CDR2 are MDHEN and SYDVKM. The CDR3 sequence is 15 residues long. Germline trimming cut 6 bases from V and 5 bases from J; bases unmatched to any gene: 9. The CDR3 loop reads CASSPGGRGTGELFF. The CDR3 DNA follows: TGTGCCAGCAGCCCCGGCGGGCGGGGGACCGGGGAGCTGTTTTTT.

This clone has more than one count but fewer than ten. The J gene is TRBJ2-4, the V gene TRBV7-2, with D possibly being TRBD2 (5 bases). Trimming removed 5 bases at V and 8 bases at J, with 10 bases between. Germline V gene data show CDR1 as SGHTA and CDR2 as FQGNSA. The CDR3 consists of 12 residues. The CDR3 DNA follows: TGTGCCAGCAGCAGATTCGGGGACATTCAGTACTTC. Translated, it gives CASSRFGDIQYF.

The CDR3, as DNA: TGTGCCAGCAGCCTCACCTCGGCACAGGGCTTACTAAGCTATAATTCACCCCTCCACTTT. Translated, it gives CASSLTSAQGLLSYNSPLHF. V and J are TRBV4-2 and TRBJ1-6, with D possibly TRBD1 on 6 matching bases. The V gene lost 4 bases and the J gene lost 3 bases, with 25 bases spanning the gap. The CDR3 runs to 20 residues. Germline lookup yields CDR1 LGHNA and CDR2 YNFKEQ.

A note on this clone: This sample includes further DNA sequences coding for the same CDR3. V gene TRBV6-5 combines with J gene TRBJ1-1; D remains unclear. The CDR3 contains 11 residues. Trimming took off 8 bases at V and 1 base at J, with 5 bases between the two ends. Germline V gene data show CDR1 as MNHEY and CDR2 as SVGAGI. CDR3 protein: CASGRNTEAFF. Written as DNA, the CDR3 is TGTGCCAGCGGGCGGAACACTGAAGCTTTCTTT.